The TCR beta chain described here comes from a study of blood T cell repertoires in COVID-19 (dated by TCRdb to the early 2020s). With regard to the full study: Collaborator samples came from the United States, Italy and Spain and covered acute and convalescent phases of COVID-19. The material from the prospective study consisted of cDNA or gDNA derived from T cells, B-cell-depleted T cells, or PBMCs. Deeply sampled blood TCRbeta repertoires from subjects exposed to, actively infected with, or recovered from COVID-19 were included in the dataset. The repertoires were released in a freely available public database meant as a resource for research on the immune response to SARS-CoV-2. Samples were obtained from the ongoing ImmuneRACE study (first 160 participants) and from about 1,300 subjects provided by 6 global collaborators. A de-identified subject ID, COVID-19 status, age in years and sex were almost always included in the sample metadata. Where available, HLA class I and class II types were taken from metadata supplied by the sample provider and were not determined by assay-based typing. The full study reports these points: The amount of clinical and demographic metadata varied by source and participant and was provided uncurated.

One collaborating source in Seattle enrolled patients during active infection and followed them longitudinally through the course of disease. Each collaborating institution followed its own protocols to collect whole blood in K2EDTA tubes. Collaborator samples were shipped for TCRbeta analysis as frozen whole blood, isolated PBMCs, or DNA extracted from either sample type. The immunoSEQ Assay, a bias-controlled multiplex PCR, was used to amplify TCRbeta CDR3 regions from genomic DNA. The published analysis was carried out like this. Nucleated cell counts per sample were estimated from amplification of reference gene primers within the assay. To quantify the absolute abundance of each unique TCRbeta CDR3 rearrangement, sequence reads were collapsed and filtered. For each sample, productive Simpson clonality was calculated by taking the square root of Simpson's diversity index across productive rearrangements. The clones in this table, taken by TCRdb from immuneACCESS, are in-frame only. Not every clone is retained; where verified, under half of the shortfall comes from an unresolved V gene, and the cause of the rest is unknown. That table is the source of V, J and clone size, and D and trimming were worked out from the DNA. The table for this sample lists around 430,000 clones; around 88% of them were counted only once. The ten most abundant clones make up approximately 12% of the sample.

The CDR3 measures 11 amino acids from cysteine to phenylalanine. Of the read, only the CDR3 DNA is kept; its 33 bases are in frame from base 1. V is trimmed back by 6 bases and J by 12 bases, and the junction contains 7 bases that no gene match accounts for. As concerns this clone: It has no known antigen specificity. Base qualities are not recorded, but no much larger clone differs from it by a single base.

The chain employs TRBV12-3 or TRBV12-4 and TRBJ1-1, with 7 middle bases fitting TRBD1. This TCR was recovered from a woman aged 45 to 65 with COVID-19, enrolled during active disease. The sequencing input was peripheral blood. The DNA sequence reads TGTGCCAGCAGCCGCAGACAGGGAACTTTCTTT. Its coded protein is CASSRRQGTFF.